These 30 T cell receptor beta chains came from one sample sequenced in a study of blood T cell repertoires in COVID-19. The method was immunoSEQ multiplex PCR; TCRdb's version includes in-frame clones alone and lacks a portion of them. The table lists tens of thousands of clones, 73% of them singletons. The sample taken for sequencing was peripheral blood. All receptors come from a human donor in a cohort sampled during active or convalescent COVID-19.

The chain uses TRBV5-6 and TRBJ2-3, with D perhaps TRBD1 (5 bases). Trimming removed 1 base from V and 3 bases from J, with 6 bases in between. Looked up from germline, CDR1 is SGHDT and CDR2 is YYEEEE. The CDR3 contains 13 residues. The CDR3 loop is CASSLKGTDTQYF. The CDR3 DNA is TGTGCCAGCAGCTTGAAGGGGACAGATACGCAGTATTTT.

The chain is built from TRBV28 and TRBJ1-4; maybe TRBD1 (5 bases). Germline CDR1 is MDHEN and CDR2 is SYDVKM. The CDR3 contains 14 residues. V was trimmed by 5 bases and J by 1 base, leaving 8 bases between them. Written as DNA, the CDR3 is TGTGCCAGCAGTCATCAGGGAACTAATGAAAAACTGTTTTTT. Translating gives CASSHQGTNEKLFF.

This clone has a count of ten or more. This chain links TRBV5-1 with TRBJ1-6, with no clear D. Trimming removed 4 bases from V and 7 bases from J, with 15 bases in between. The CDR3 is made up of 15 amino acids. Per germline, CDR1 SGHRS and CDR2 YFSETQ. The CDR3 protein is CASSPVDGRNSPLHF. The DNA for the CDR3 is TGCGCCAGCAGCCCGGTGGATGGGCGCAATTCACCCCTCCACTTT.

The V gene is TRBV28, the J gene TRBJ2-7, with 9 bases matching TRBD2. Per germline, CDR1 MDHEN and CDR2 SYDVKM. V gave up 6 bases and J gave up 0 bases; unmatched junction bases: 12. This CDR3 comprises 17 residues. CDR3 nucleotides: TGTGCCAGCAGCCTCCAAGGGACTAGCTTCTTCTCCTACGAGCAGTACTTC. Protein sequence: CASSLQGTSFFSYEQYF.

The chain recombines TRBV5-1 with TRBJ1-4; a possible D gene is TRBD1 (5 bases). Trimming shortened V by 7 bases and J by 0 bases, and 13 bases separated the two germline ends. The CDR3 runs to 15 residues. CDR1 is SGHRS, CDR2 YFSETQ, per germline. CDR3 sequence (DNA): TGCGCCAGCGGGGAGGGGATTTCAACTAATGAAAAACTGTTTTTT. As protein: CASGEGISTNEKLFF. Full variable domain (outside the CDR3, taken from reference TRBV5-1 and TRBJ1-4): KAGVTQTPRYLIKTRGQQVTLSCSPISGHRSVSWYQQTPGQGLQFLFEYFSETQRNKGNFPGRFSGRQFSNSRSEMNVSTLELGDSALYLCASGEGISTNEKLFFGSGTQLSVL.

This clone turned up a few times. The CDR3 region is CASSGTGNYGYTF. The CDR3 DNA reads as TGTGCCAGCAGCGGGACAGGCAACTATGGCTACACCTTC. The chain is built from TRBV9 and TRBJ1-2, with 7 nucleotides matching TRBD1. This CDR3 is built from 13 residues. Per the germline V gene, CDR1 is SGDLS and CDR2 is YYNGEE. V dropped 3 bases and J dropped 2; count of bases not matched to a gene: 1. Based on the CDR3 plus reference TRBV9 and TRBJ1-2, the full variable domain is DSGVTQTPKHLITATGQRVTLRCSPRSGDLSVYWYQQSLDQGLQFLIQYYNGEERAKGNILERFSAQQFPDLHSELNLSSLELGDSALYFCASSGTGNYGYTFGSGTRLTVV.

The J gene is TRBJ1-5, the V gene TRBV7-5. TRBV7-5 is noted as a pseudogene. The CDR3 loop spans 15 amino acids. The CDR3 loop is CARSVALCSNQPQHF. Written as DNA, the CDR3 is TGTGCCAGAAGTGTAGCACTGTGTAGCAATCAGCCCCAGCATTTT.

This rearrangement joins TRBV28 to TRBJ1-2; D is ambiguous. The CDR3 covers 12 residues. With 6 bases removed from V and 5 bases from J, the gap between germline ends came to 10 bases. The germline V gene encodes CDR1 MDHEN and CDR2 SYDVKM. CDR3 amino acids: CASSPPRYGYTF. In DNA form, the CDR3 reads TGTGCCAGCAGCCCTCCCAGATATGGCTACACCTTC.

CDR3 protein: CASSQVGVAGGEQFF. The CDR3 DNA reads as TGTGCCAGCAGCCAAGTAGGGGTAGCGGGAGGTGAGCAGTTCTTC. The chain combines TRBV3-1 (or the pseudogene TRBV3-2) with TRBJ2-1; 10 bases match TRBD2. Germline V gives CDR1 LGHDT, CDR2 YNNKEL (reference sequence). V lost 1 base, J lost 9 bases, and 6 bases stayed unmatched. This CDR3 comprises 15 residues.

This sequence joins TRBV28 and TRBJ2-1; D possibly corresponds to TRBD2 (6 bases). The CDR3 length is 15 residues. The V gene's germline CDR1 is MDHEN and CDR2 SYDVKM. V was clipped by 1 base and J by 2 bases, with 9 bases between them. CDR3 nucleotides: TGTGCCAGCAGTTTATCTACTAGCACCTACAATGAGCAGTTCTTC. As protein: CASSLSTSTYNEQFF.

The chain carries TRBV7-5 and TRBJ2-2; the table's D call, TRBD2, has no DNA check behind it. TRBV7-5 is a documented pseudogene. The CDR3 loop spans 19 amino acids. The CDR3 nucleotides are TGTGTCAGAAGCGCAACCGTACCGGGACTAGCTAGGGACACCGGGGAGCTGTTTTTT. It encodes CVRSATVPGLARDTGELFF.

V and J are TRBV11-2 and TRBJ2-3; no firm D call. V shed 3 bases and J shed 2 bases, with 9 bases lying between them. The length of the CDR3 is 14 residues. Germline assignment: CDR1 SGHAT and CDR2 FQNNGV. In DNA form, the CDR3 reads TGTGCCAGCAGCTTTATGGCTCCCACAGATACGCAGTATTTT. Translating it yields CASSFMAPTDTQYF.

The CDR3 sequence is CASSLTGQYNSPLHF. The CDR3 region has the DNA TGTGCCAGCAGTTTAACGGGACAGTATAATTCACCCCTCCACTTT. J is TRBJ1-6 and V is TRBV27; TRBD1 aligns across 7 bases. The germline V gene encodes CDR1 MNHEY and CDR2 SMNVEV (reference sequence). The CDR3 sequence is 15 residues long. The junction had 2 bases not matched to a gene; V was cut back by 2 bases and J by 4 bases.

The CDR3 DNA is TGTGCCTGGAGTGTACAGGGGGAATCTGAAGCTTTCTTT. Encoded protein: CAWSVQGESEAFF. V is TRBV30 and J is TRBJ1-1; 8 bases line up with TRBD1. Germline loops: CDR1 GTSNPN, CDR2 SVGIG (reference sequence). The CDR3 loop spans 13 amino acids. J lost 6 bases, V lost 0 bases, and 3 bases had no gene match. Combining the CDR3 with reference TRBV30 and TRBJ1-1 gives the whole variable domain SQTIHQWPATLVQPVGSPLSLECTVEGTSNPNLYWYRQAAGRGLQLLFYSVGIGQISSEVPQNLSASRPQDRQFILSSKKLLLSDSGFYLCAWSVQGESEAFFGQGTRLTVV.

The rearrangement links TRBV14 to TRBJ2-4, with D unclear. This CDR3 comprises 16 residues. V was shortened by 0 bases and J by 2 bases, with 11 bases between the two germline ends. The germline CDR1 and CDR2 sequences are SGHDN and FVKESK. The CDR3 reads CASSQDRGISKNIQYF. CDR3 DNA: TGTGCCAGCAGCCAAGATAGAGGAATATCCAAAAACATTCAGTACTTC.

The chain carries TRBV7-8 and TRBJ2-7; weak D call: TRBD2 (6 bases). Per the germline V gene, CDR1 is SGHVS and CDR2 is FQNEAQ. The V gene lost 2 bases and the J gene lost 7 bases, with 18 bases spanning the gap. The length of the CDR3 is 15 residues. The CDR3 DNA follows: TGTGCCAGCAGCTTAACAGCGGGCCGAGTGGGGGAGCAGTACTTC. It encodes CASSLTAGRVGEQYF.

The V call is TRBV5-1, the J call TRBJ1-2, with TRBD1 as a possible D gene (5 bases). The ends were cut back, 0 bases at V and 6 bases at J, with 12 bases in the middle. The CDR3 consists of 14 residues. Germline V CDR1 and CDR2: SGHRS, YFSETQ. The CDR3 loop reads CASSLGQLRNGYTF. DNA of the CDR3: TGCGCCAGCAGCTTGGGACAGCTTCGAAATGGCTACACCTTC.

This clone occurred a few times. This chain uses TRBV19 with TRBJ2-7, with 8 bases that match TRBD2. The V segment lost 4 bases and the J segment 3 bases; nucleotides outside the gene matches: 5. CDR1 LNHDA and CDR2 SQIVND come from the germline V gene (reference sequence). This CDR3 contains 14 residues. DNA for the CDR3: TGTGCCAGTAGTAGCGCGGGGGGTCTCTACGAGCAGTACTTC. This gives the protein CASSSAGGLYEQYF.

This chain links TRBV10-2 with TRBJ1-1; D ambiguous. V was clipped by 0 bases and J by 4 bases, with 12 bases between them. This CDR3 spans 15 amino acids. Germline CDR1 is WSHSY and CDR2 is SAAADI. DNA of the CDR3: TGCGCCAGCAGTGAGTCAAGCCGCCGGGGCACTGAAGCTTTCTTT. Translated: CASSESSRRGTEAFF.

The genes are TRBV12-3 or TRBV12-4 and TRBJ1-6, with 8 nucleotides matching TRBD1. The CDR3 is 11 amino acids. Trimming at V came to 7 bases and at J to 14 bases, leaving 4 bases not matched to a gene. The CDR3 coding sequence is TGTGCCAGCACGTCAGGGGGCACCCTCCACTTT. Its translation is CASTSGGTLHF.

The chain uses TRBV20-1 and TRBJ2-1; 8 bases are shared with TRBD2. The V gene's germline CDR1 is DFQATT and CDR2 SNEGSKA (reference sequence). This CDR3 spans 11 amino acids. Germline trimming cut 4 bases from V and 9 bases from J; bases unmatched to any gene: 2. The CDR3 loop is CSAKTSGEQFF. The CDR3 region has the DNA TGCAGTGCTAAAACTAGCGGTGAGCAGTTCTTC.

By share, this clone ranks as medium-sized. Here the CDR3 reads CASSLDRDREQYF. CDR3 coding DNA: TGTGCCAGTAGTCTGGACAGGGATCGCGAGCAGTACTTC. The chain uses TRBV19 and TRBJ2-7; the match to TRBD1 covers 8 bases. In germline, CDR1 is LNHDA, CDR2 SQIVND (reference sequence). J lost 6 bases, V lost 5 bases, and 6 bases had no gene match. This CDR3 contains 13 residues.

The V gene is TRBV10-3, the J gene TRBJ2-7, with D possibly being TRBD1 (5 bases). Trimming took off 2 bases at V and 5 bases at J, with 16 bases between the two ends. The CDR3 extends over 15 amino acids. Germline loops: CDR1 ENHRY, CDR2 SYGVKD. For the CDR3, the DNA is TGTGCCATCAGTGAGGGCAGGGATAGGGGTAACGAGCAGTACTTC. Residues: CAISEGRDRGNEQYF.

This sequence joins TRBV11-2 and TRBJ2-7; TRBD1 matches at 7 bases. The CDR3 runs to 14 residues. The V gene's germline CDR1 is SGHAT and CDR2 FQNNGV. The V segment lost 2 bases and the J segment 6 bases; nucleotides outside the gene matches: 7. The CDR3 region is CASSLHGQAPEQYF. CDR3 bases: TGTGCCAGCAGCTTACACGGACAGGCGCCCGAGCAGTACTTC.

The rearrangement joins TRBV6-5 to TRBJ1-5; D not resolved. V was clipped by 2 bases and J by 3 bases, with 8 bases between them. Germline V gene data show CDR1 as MNHEY and CDR2 as SVGAGI. The CDR3 sequence is 14 residues long. The CDR3, as DNA: TGTGCCAGCAGTTACACGGGGATCAATCAGCCCCAGCATTTT. This gives the protein CASSYTGINQPQHF.

This clone was seen only a few times. The gene calls are TRBV7-2 and TRBJ2-3; 8 nucleotides agree with TRBD1. This CDR3 comprises 15 residues. Trimming cost V 6 bases and J 5 bases; bases outside gene matches: 10. Per germline, CDR1 SGHTA and CDR2 FQGNSA. CDR3 nucleotide sequence: TGTGCCAGCAGTAAACAGGGGGGCTCAGTAGATACGCAGTATTTT. Protein product: CASSKQGGSVDTQYF.

This CDR3 is CASSPLFAGNNQPQHF. In DNA, the CDR3 is TGTGCCAGCAGCCCTTTATTCGCAGGAAATAATCAGCCCCAGCATTTT. The V call is TRBV7-6, the J call TRBJ1-5; D is unresolved. V was shortened by 5 bases and J by 4 bases, with 18 bases between the two germline ends. Germline V CDR1 and CDR2: SGHVS, FNYEAQ. CDR3 size: 16 residues.

The chain carries TRBV9 and TRBJ1-3; D uncertain. With 0 bases removed from V and 7 bases from J, the gap between germline ends came to 14 bases. There are 15 residues in the CDR3. Germline V CDR1 and CDR2: SGDLS, YYNGEE. The CDR3 sequence is CASSVDWLPGNTIYF. The CDR3 DNA sequence: TGTGCCAGCAGCGTAGACTGGTTACCCGGTAACACCATATATTTT.

This clone was detected only a few times. The gene calls are TRBV10-1 and TRBJ2-7; D may be TRBD1 (5 bases). Germline loops: CDR1 WNHNN, CDR2 SYGVQD (reference sequence). The V and J ends lost 5 bases and 3 bases respectively, with 11 bases between them. This CDR3 has 13 amino acids. The CDR3 DNA follows: TGCGCCAGCAGTCCCAGGGAAAGCTACGAGCAGTACTTC. Translating it yields CASSPRESYEQYF.

The rearrangement uses TRBV9 and TRBJ2-2; 12 bases agree with TRBD1. The CDR3 loop spans 14 amino acids. Unmatched junction bases numbered 2, after V lost 5 bases and J lost 6 bases. Germline CDR1 and CDR2: SGDLS and YYNGEE. The DNA of the CDR3 is TGTGCCAGCAGGGGACAGGGGGCTCCCGGGGAGCTGTTTTTT. Its protein is CASRGQGAPGELFF.